What follows are 9 T cell receptor beta chains derived from one specimen sequenced in a study of blood T cell repertoires in COVID-19. Profiling relied on immunoSEQ multiplex PCR, and the TCRdb table lists in-frame clones only, not all of them. The top ten clones hold roughly 7.3% of a sample with about 500,000 clones, 85% to 90% of them seen once. The specimen sequenced was peripheral blood. The receptors were sampled from a woman aged 45-60 years with COVID-19, enrolled during active disease.

This clone is a singleton in its sample. V usage is TRBV19 and J usage is TRBJ1-2; 10 bases line up with TRBD1. The germline V gene encodes CDR1 LNHDA and CDR2 SQIVND (reference sequence). The CDR3 is 14 residues long. J was trimmed by 8 bases and V by 0 bases; bases with no gene match: 3. CDR3 coding DNA: TGTGCCAGTAGTATAGAGCGGACAGGGGGAGGCTACACCTTC. Translating it yields CASSIERTGGGYTF.

V is TRBV10-1 and J is TRBJ1-6; a possible D gene is TRBD1 (6 bases). Trimming stripped 6 bases from V and 5 bases from J, with 11 bases between. Germline CDR1 WNHNN, CDR2 SYGVQD (reference sequence). The CDR3 runs to 14 residues. The CDR3 here is CASSEGQNNSPLHF. CDR3 sequence (DNA): TGCGCCAGCAGCGAAGGACAGAATAATTCACCCCTCCACTTT.

This chain joins TRBV11-2 and TRBJ1-3; 9 bases line up with TRBD1. This CDR3 is built from 17 residues. Germline V gene sequence: CDR1 SGHAT, CDR2 FQNNGV. Trimming at V came to 6 bases and at J to 2 bases, leaving 11 bases not matched to a gene. The CDR3 loop reads CASRSPGQGTAGNTIYF. The CDR3 DNA reads TGTGCCAGCAGATCTCCGGGACAGGGAACTGCTGGAAACACCATATATTTT.

This rearrangement joins TRBV30 to TRBJ1-2; D remains unclear. This CDR3 is 10 amino acids long. The V gene's germline CDR1 is GTSNPN and CDR2 SVGIG (reference sequence). The ends were cut back, 7 bases at V and 8 bases at J, with 11 bases in the middle. The CDR3 reads CASFSGGYTF. CDR3 in DNA: TGTGCCTCCTTCTCGGGGGGCTACACCTTC.

The chain recombines TRBV3-1 (or the pseudogene TRBV3-2) with TRBJ2-3; a weak D match, TRBD2 (7 bases). The CDR3 is made up of 16 amino acids. CDR1 and CDR2 from the germline V gene are LGHDT and YNNKEL (reference sequence). V lost 6 bases, J lost 0 bases, and 16 bases lay in between. CDR3 sequence: CASSPRGGPSTDTQYF. The CDR3 nucleotides read TGTGCCAGCAGTCCTCGCGGGGGCCCTAGCACAGATACGCAGTATTTT.

The V call is TRBV10-3, the J call TRBJ2-2; D is ambiguous. Trimming shortened V by 4 bases and J by 3 bases, and 15 bases separated the two germline ends. This CDR3 spans 16 amino acids. The V gene's germline CDR1 is ENHRY and CDR2 SYGVKD. The CDR3 sequence is CAISGQRAIDTGELFF. In DNA, the CDR3 is TGTGCCATCAGTGGTCAGAGAGCGATCGACACCGGGGAGCTGTTTTTT.

A few counts support this clone. The gene calls are TRBV28 and TRBJ2-3; 7 nucleotides line up with TRBD2. Germline V gives CDR1 MDHEN, CDR2 SYDVKM. The CDR3 is 14 residues long. V lost 3 bases, J lost 6 bases, and 6 bases stayed unmatched. CDR3 sequence (DNA): TGTGCCAGCAGTTTGGGGGGGGACTGGGATACGCAGTATTTT. Protein: CASSLGGDWDTQYF.

This sequence joins TRBV24-1 and TRBJ2-1; a possible D gene is TRBD1 (6 bases). Trimming took 5 bases from V and 3 from J, leaving 10 bases between them. In germline, CDR1 is KGHDR, CDR2 SFDVKD. The CDR3 spans 14 residues. The DNA for the CDR3 is TGTGCCACCAGTGCAGGACAGAGCTACAATGAGCAGTTCTTC. It yields the protein CATSAGQSYNEQFF.

The V gene is TRBV12-3 or TRBV12-4, the J gene TRBJ1-1; 10 bases align to TRBD1. The CDR3 consists of 11 residues. Germline trimming cut 6 bases from V and 11 bases from J; bases unmatched to any gene: 3. CDR3 DNA: TGTGCCAGCAGCGACAGGGGGCCGGCTTTCTTT. This encodes CASSDRGPAFF.